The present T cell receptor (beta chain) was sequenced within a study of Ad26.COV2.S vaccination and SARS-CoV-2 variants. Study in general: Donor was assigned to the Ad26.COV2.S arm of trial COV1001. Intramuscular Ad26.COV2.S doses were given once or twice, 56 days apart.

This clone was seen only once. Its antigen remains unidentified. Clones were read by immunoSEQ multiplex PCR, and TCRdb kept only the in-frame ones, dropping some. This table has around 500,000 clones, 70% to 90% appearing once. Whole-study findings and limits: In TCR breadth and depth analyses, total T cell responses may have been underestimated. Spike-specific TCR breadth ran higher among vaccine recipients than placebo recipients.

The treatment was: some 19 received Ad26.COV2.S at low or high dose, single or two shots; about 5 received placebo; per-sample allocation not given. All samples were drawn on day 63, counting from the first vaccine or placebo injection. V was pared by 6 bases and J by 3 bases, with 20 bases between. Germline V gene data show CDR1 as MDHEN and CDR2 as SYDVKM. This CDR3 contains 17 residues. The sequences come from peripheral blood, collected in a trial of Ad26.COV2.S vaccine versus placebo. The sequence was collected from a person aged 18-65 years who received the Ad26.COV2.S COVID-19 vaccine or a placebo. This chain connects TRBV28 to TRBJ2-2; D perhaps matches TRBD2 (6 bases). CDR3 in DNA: TGTGCCAGCAGCCCCTGGGTCGGACTAAAGGACACCGGGGAGCTGTTTTTT. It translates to CASSPWVGLKDTGELFF.